This TCR beta chain derives from a study of cytomegalovirus exposure and HLA in healthy donors. Germline V lookup: CDR1 MDHEN, CDR2 SYDVKM. The CDR3 consists of 16 residues. The V gene lost 7 bases and the J gene lost 0 bases, with 16 bases spanning the gap. This PCR relied on a set of 60 Vbeta primers and 13 Jbeta primers. Some clones are missing from TCRdb's copy, which holds only in-frame ones; the method was immunoSEQ multiplex PCR. The sample carries more than 100,000 clones, approximately 80% recorded once. Sequenced material: PBMCs. This chain uses TRBV28 with TRBJ1-5; maybe TRBD1 (6 bases). The sequence was obtained from a man in his forties in good health and CMV-seronegative. CDR3 loop: CASTIGGAYSNQPQHF. The CDR3, as DNA: TGTGCCAGCACCATAGGGGGGGCTTATAGCAATCAGCCCCAGCATTTT.